This TCR beta chain was retrieved from a study of beta chain features in type 1 diabetes. Study-wide results and limits: When cDNA is sequenced, cells with high TCR expression could be over-represented. Comparison showed that naive, central memory and Treg TCRB repertoires appeared more similar among patients than among healthy donors. The question left open here concerned HLA type influencing TCRB rearrangement.

Germline V gene sequence: CDR1 SQVTM, CDR2 ANQGSEA. CDR3 size: 14 residues. The V and J ends lost 4 bases and 0 bases respectively, with 12 bases between them. Expressed TCRB transcripts were sequenced because the isolated RNA had all been reverse transcribed beforehand. Sequencing was performed with immunoSEQ multiplex PCR; in TCRdb, only in-frame clones are kept and a portion is missing. The table has 200,000 to 250,000 clones, approximately 10% seen once. With regard to this clone: Antigen unknown.

V gene TRBV29-1 combines with J gene TRBJ1-1, with D possibly being TRBD1 (5 bases). Sample: central memory CD4+ T cells from blood. The source is a young man in good health. CDR3 DNA sequence: TGCAGCGTTGCAGGGACCCTGGTGAACACTGAAGCTTTCTTT. It translates to CSVAGTLVNTEAFF.